Reported below is one TCR beta chain. The source of the sample is a study of blood T cell repertoires in COVID-19. Sequencing was performed with immunoSEQ multiplex PCR; in TCRdb, only in-frame clones are kept and a portion is missing. In the table there are about 200,000 clones, about 82% of which are singletons. Germline assignment: CDR1 MDHEN and CDR2 SYDVKM. With 7 bases removed from V and 0 bases from J, the gap between germline ends came to 9 bases. The length of the CDR3 is 13 residues. Those who participated ranged in age from roughly 18 to 100 years and resided in approximately 23 US areas. This receptor was obtained from a man in his forties or fifties with acute COVID-19. What was sequenced was PBMCs or T cells enriched from blood (not recorded which). The chain links TRBV28 to TRBJ1-1, with D possibly TRBD1 on 5 matching bases. In DNA, the CDR3 is TGTGCCAGCACCCCCAGGGTGAACACTGAAGCTTTCTTT. Translated, it gives CASTPRVNTEAFF.